These 4 T cell receptor beta chains originate from one sample sequenced in a study of cytomegalovirus exposure and HLA in healthy donors. Use of 60 Vbeta and 13 Jbeta primers characterized the PCR. Only in-frame clones appear in the TCRdb table, and some are missing; sequencing was by immunoSEQ multiplex PCR. This table has roughly 120,000 clones, 73% appearing once. Specimen: PBMCs. The receptors shown here come from a man in his sixties in good health and CMV-seropositive.

The chain links TRBV6-1 to TRBJ2-5; D not certain. Germline CDR1 and CDR2: MNHNS and SASEGT. Trimming removed 7 bases from V and 2 bases from J, with 11 bases in between. The CDR3 spans 13 residues. In DNA form, the CDR3 reads TGTGCCAGCATTCGTAGTGATCAAGAGACCCAGTACTTC. It codes for CASIRSDQETQYF.

The V gene is TRBV6-6, the J gene TRBJ2-1; TRBD2 aligns across 8 bases. This CDR3 comprises 15 residues. Germline trimming cut 2 bases from V and 5 bases from J; bases unmatched to any gene: 5. CDR1 is MNHNY and CDR2 is SVGAGI in the germline V gene (reference sequence). The CDR3 DNA reads TGTGCCAGCAGTTACCCGGGGGGGGGTGACAATGAGCAGTTCTTC. Its translation is CASSYPGGGDNEQFF.

The V gene is TRBV29-1, the J gene TRBJ2-5; 8 bases line up with TRBD2. With V trimmed by 2 bases and J by 2 bases, 7 bases remained unmatched. This CDR3 spans 15 amino acids. CDR1 is SQVTM and CDR2 is ANQGSEA in the germline V gene. CDR3 region: CSVESSGLGQETQYF. As DNA, the CDR3 is TGCAGCGTTGAATCTAGCGGGCTGGGTCAAGAGACCCAGTACTTC.

The V call is TRBV28, the J call TRBJ1-2; D is unresolved. Germline-derived CDR1 and CDR2 are MDHEN and SYDVKM. There are 13 residues in the CDR3. V was shortened by 2 bases and J by 5 bases, with 9 bases between the two germline ends. In DNA form, the CDR3 reads TGTGCCAGCAGTTTACGGGGAGATTATGGCTACACCTTC. It yields the protein CASSLRGDYGYTF.